What follows are 5 T cell receptor beta chains derived from one specimen sequenced in a study of regulatory T cells in long-lasting Graves disease. Time point noted: newly diagnosed GD, antithyroid drugs for less than 3 months. There was RNA extracted from PBMCs, and the TCR library was made from it. Libraries of TCR beta came from iRepertoire HTBI primers plus Arm-PCR of CDR3 regions. TCRdb reprocessed the multiplex PCR reads with MiXCR, giving one entry per CDR3 protein. The sample lists about 540,000 distinct CDR3 sequences; approximately 13% were seen once. The data also belong to a second study, concerning T cells in Graves' hyperthyroidism and ophthalmopathy.

Source: peripheral blood mononuclear cells (PBMCs), taken at new diagnosis, from a patient treated with antithyroid drugs. Every receptor here comes from a man aged 25 to 40 with Graves disease.

Ten or more counts support this clonotype. This chain joins TRBV12-3 or TRBV12-4 and TRBJ2-1; 8 positions agree with TRBD2. Trimming took 4 bases from V and 0 from J; bases not matched to a gene: 5. There are 16 residues in the CDR3. DNA for the CDR3: TGTGCCAGCAGTTCCCTTACTAGCGGCTCCTACAATGAGCAGTTCTTC. It encodes CASSSLTSGSYNEQFF.

V gene TRBV28 combines with J gene TRBJ2-4; the match to TRBD2 covers 8 bases. Losses at the gene ends were 2 bases for V and 7 bases for J; bases not matched to a gene: 7. The CDR3 spans 15 residues. Germline V CDR1 and CDR2: MDHEN, SYDVKM. CDR3 region: CASSLQGTSDNIQYF. CDR3 DNA: TGTGCCAGCAGTTTACAGGGGACTAGTGATAACATTCAGTACTTC.

In its sample, this clonotype was seen many times. The rearrangement uses TRBV6-4 and TRBJ1-1; D unresolved. The V end was cut by 0 bases, the J end by 11 bases, with 13 bases between. This CDR3 contains 13 residues. In germline, CDR1 is MRHNA, CDR2 SNTAGT. CDR3 bases: TGTGCCAGCAGTGACTCGGCTACGGCGTTGGCTTTCTTT. Its translation: CASSDSATALAFF.

This clonotype has at least ten counts. The chain has TRBV12-3 or TRBV12-4 and TRBJ1-2, with a possible D match to TRBD1 (6 bases). With 8 bases removed from V and 8 bases from J, the gap between germline ends came to 18 bases. The CDR3 contains 13 residues. In DNA, the CDR3 is TGTGCCAGCTCTACTCACAGGGCTGACGGCTACACCTTC. Its protein product is CASSTHRADGYTF.

This clonotype was recorded a few times. CDR3 amino acids: CASRELGNMNTEAFF. The CDR3 DNA follows: TGTGCCAGCAGAGAACTGGGAAACATGAACACTGAAGCTTTCTTT. The rearrangement uses TRBV27 and TRBJ1-1, with D unresolved. The germline V and J ends were trimmed by 6 bases and 0 bases, with 14 bases remaining between them. This CDR3 contains 15 residues. Germline V gene data show CDR1 as MNHEY and CDR2 as SMNVEV (reference sequence).